One T cell receptor beta chain is described in this entry. Its antigen remains undetermined. Within one base of it there is no much larger clone, and no base qualities were kept. Using the deep immunoSEQ assay, TCR CDR3 regions were amplified from genomic DNA by multiplex PCR. For each cell subset, the extracted genomic DNA was distributed evenly across all wells of several immunoSEQ 96-well plates, and each plate served as one replicate. Each replicate PCR for sorted subsets received approximately 200 ng genomic DNA, equal to about 29,000 T cell genomes. Purified libraries were quantified with a Qubit 3.0 fluorometer, sized on a Bioanalyzer 2100, and re-quantified with the KAPA Library Quantification kit. Every immunoSEQ 96-well plate was sequenced on a dedicated single-read 150-cycle Illumina NextSeq 550 flow cell. The original pipeline was this. The immunoSEQ output contained only junctional sequences without quality scores, so filtering could not match that applied to full-length reads. To assign V/J genes and CDR3, sequences were annotated using PyIR, a Python wrapper for IgBLAST v1.9, with IMGT germline references. Reads with weak V/J assignments (E-value above 1e-6), missing CDR3, stop codons, out-of-frame junctions, or ambiguous translated residues were removed. A V3J clonotype was defined by an identical inferred V gene, J gene, and CDR3 amino acid sequence. To compute the percentage overlap between repertoires, the number of shared unique clonotypes was divided by the size of the smaller repertoire. Richness of each repertoire was evaluated using RTK rarefaction, the Chao1 estimator, and Recon v2.1 estimates of unobserved clonotypes. Generation probabilities for all TCRbeta clonotypes obtained by the gDNA method from a handful of donors were computed using OLGA. TCRdb provides this immuneACCESS table in a form limited to in-frame rearrangements. Some clones are lacking; in checked studies, under half of them reflect an unresolved V gene, and why the rest are absent is not known. V and J calls and clone size are as listed in that table; D and trimming were resolved from the DNA. The table for this sample lists hundreds of thousands of clones; about 95% of them were counted only once. 0.05% to 0.07% of the sample is taken by the ten largest.

These data belong to a study of shared clonotypes between healthy human individuals (dated by TCRdb to 2018 to 2020). Concerning the study at large: A few men and a couple of women, aged 18 to 49 years, made up the cohort. To increase sequencing depth and limit assay-specific biases, TCR repertoire library preparation and sequencing were carried out by different laboratories using diverse techniques. Per donor, three plates each were used for CD4 naive and CD4 memory, two for CD8 naive, and one for CD8 memory. To estimate repertoire size and how much clonotypes are shared between individuals, the study performed deep sequencing of blood TCR repertoires from about five healthy adults. Each donor's leukapheresis produced roughly between roughly 0.9 and 9 billion PBMCs.

Broader findings and caveats from the paper: Clonotypes shared by all four sorted-subset donors showed higher generation probabilities than non-shared clonotypes. Naive subsets generally had larger estimated clonotype richness than memory subsets. Even with the large sequencing depth, rarefaction of the sorted-subset datasets indicated that sequencing was incomplete. Pairwise subsampling indicated that sequencing depth was expected to affect the degree of clonotype sharing among donors. Only blood was sampled, and tissue TCR repertoires likely differ from those in blood. Because the study included a small number of donors, the genetic and exposure-history diversity represented was limited. When several donors were compared, the shared fraction of clonotypes was 5% to 6.5% for naive CD4, around 3.5% for naive CD8, more than 2% for memory CD4, and 0.35% to 0.5% for memory CD8.

Donors were healthy HIV-negative adults with no recently reported acute infections or vaccinations. Every donor was a Caucasian adult living in Nashville, Tennessee, USA. Magnetic negative selection was used to enrich CD4+ T cells, after which naive cells were positively selected on CD45RA and the negative fraction became the memory subset. Blood was collected by leukapheresis, and PBMCs were isolated by Ficoll-Histopaque density gradient centrifugation and then cryopreserved in liquid nitrogen vapor phase. Analytical flow cytometry was used to check the purity and quantity of each magnetically sorted T cell population. Each sorted fraction had its genomic DNA isolated and then quantified by UV absorbance on a Nanodrop 2000c. At the junction V is shortened by 1 base and J by 0 bases; bases outside the gene matches: 4. The CDR3 numbers 16 residues from cysteine through phenylalanine. The DNA shown is the 48-base CDR3, in frame from base 1. For CDR1 and CDR2, the germline V gene lists KGHSH and LQKENI.

Sequenced: naive CD4+ T cells sorted from blood. The sample's cell subset or site label, in plain terms: CD45RA+ positively selected. Rearrangement joined TRBV18 to TRBJ2-7, and 9 bases in between align with TRBD1. This TCR was recovered from a woman aged 25 to 39 in good health. This receptor has the CDR3 CASSPQGTGFSYEQYF. The nucleotide sequence is TGTGCCAGCTCACCACAGGGGACAGGGTTCTCCTACGAGCAGTACTTC.